What follows are 31 T cell receptor beta chains derived from one specimen sequenced in a study of blood T cell repertoires in COVID-19. Using immunoSEQ multiplex PCR, the repertoire was profiled, and TCRdb retains in-frame clones only, with some absent. The repertoire holds 150,000 to 200,000 clones, with approximately 80% as singletons. The sample taken for sequencing was PBMCs or T cells enriched from blood (not recorded which). The receptors here all came from a woman aged 45-65 years who had recovered from COVID-19.

This chain connects TRBV9 to TRBJ2-5; 9 bases agree with TRBD1. Germline V gene data show CDR1 as SGDLS and CDR2 as YYNGEE. Trimming took 4 bases from V and 4 from J; bases not matched to a gene: 8. This CDR3 comprises 15 residues. CDR3 sequence reads: CASSPGQGGGETQYF. DNA for the CDR3: TGTGCCAGCAGCCCGGGACAGGGAGGTGGAGAGACCCAGTACTTC.

CDR3 in DNA: TGTGCCAGCCCTAAAGTTAGCGGTAACACCGGGGAGCTGTTTTTT. Its protein is CASPKVSGNTGELFF. The chain links TRBV7-9 to TRBJ2-2, with TRBD2 as a possible D gene (6 bases). Deletions cut 8 bases from V and 2 bases from J, with 15 bases between. The CDR3 runs to 15 residues. CDR1 SEHNR and CDR2 FQNEAQ come from the germline V gene (reference sequence).

V gene TRBV15 combines with J gene TRBJ1-5; the match to TRBD1 covers 9 bases. The CDR3 length is 15 residues. Germline V CDR1 and CDR2: LNHNV, YYDKDF (reference sequence). J lost 5 bases, V lost 2 bases, and 4 bases had no gene match. The CDR3 bases are TGTGCCACCAGCAGAATGGACAGGGGCTATCAGCCCCAGCATTTT. Its protein is CATSRMDRGYQPQHF.

A few counts support this clone. The chain joins TRBV19 to TRBJ2-7; 9 bases match TRBD1. Germline lookup yields CDR1 LNHDA and CDR2 SQIVND (reference sequence). This CDR3 region has 16 residues. J was trimmed by 1 base and V by 2 bases; bases with no gene match: 6. The CDR3 DNA reads TGTGCCAGTAGTATACCGGGACAGGGAACGTCCTACGAGCAGTACTTC. Its translation is CASSIPGQGTSYEQYF. The full variable domain, completed using reference TRBV19 and TRBJ2-7, is DGGITQSPKYLFRKEGQNVTLSCEQNLNHDAMYWYRQDPGQGLRLIYYSQIVNDFQKGDIAEGYSVSREKKESFPLTVTSAQKNPTAFYLCASSIPGQGTSYEQYFGPGTRLTVT.

This chain links TRBV2 with TRBJ2-7, with TRBD2 identical over 15 bases. There are 17 residues in the CDR3. The J segment lost 9 bases and the V segment lost 4 bases, leaving 13 bases of the junction unmatched. Germline loops: CDR1 SNHLY, CDR2 FYNNEI. The DNA for the CDR3 is TGTGCCAGCAGTGCTGGACTAGCGGGAGGGCCTACGGCCACGCAGTACTTC. Encoded protein: CASSAGLAGGPTATQYF.

The J gene is TRBJ1-2, the V gene TRBV6-2 or TRBV6-3; D uncertain. Germline CDR1 reads MNHEY; CDR2 reads SVGEGT. Trimming removed 0 bases from V and 3 bases from J, with 5 bases in between. The CDR3 is 13 amino acids. The chain's CDR3 is CASSYSADYGYTF. As DNA, the CDR3 is TGTGCCAGCAGTTACTCGGCAGACTATGGCTACACCTTC.

The chain uses TRBV4-2 and TRBJ2-1; D call uncertain. The CDR3 totals 12 residues. Between the trimmed V and J ends, which lost 0 bases and 7 bases, there was a span of 4 bases. Germline V gene sequence: CDR1 LGHNA, CDR2 YNFKEQ. In DNA, the CDR3 is TGTGCCAGCAGCCAAGATGCGAATGAGCAGTTCTTC. It codes for CASSQDANEQFF.

This chain links TRBV11-2 with TRBJ2-3, with a possible D match to TRBD2 (6 bases). V was shortened by 5 bases and J by 0 bases, with 15 bases between the two germline ends. Germline loops: CDR1 SGHAT, CDR2 FQNNGV. This CDR3 comprises 16 residues. CDR3: CASSGSGRRSTDTQYF. In nucleotides, the CDR3 is TGTGCCAGCAGCGGTAGCGGAAGGAGGAGCACAGATACGCAGTATTTT.

This clone showed up just a few times. V usage is TRBV7-9 and J usage is TRBJ2-3; 7 bases match TRBD2. V shed 5 bases, J shed 4 bases, and the junction held 6 bases outside the gene matches. This CDR3 is built from 14 residues. CDR1 SEHNR and CDR2 FQNEAQ come from the germline V gene (reference sequence). The CDR3 DNA reads as TGTGCCAGCAGCCCGGGACTATTCGCAGATACGCAGTATTTT. Encoded protein: CASSPGLFADTQYF.

This clone came up once. The chain carries TRBV7-9 and TRBJ1-1; D is perhaps TRBD1 (5 bases). There are 14 residues in the CDR3. Germline V gene data show CDR1 as SEHNR and CDR2 as FQNEAQ (reference sequence). Trimming pared 5 bases from V and 0 bases from J, leaving 10 bases between. CDR3 protein: CASSRGVMNTEAFF. The CDR3 DNA reads TGTGCCAGCAGCCGGGGGGTCATGAACACTGAAGCTTTCTTT.

The V and J genes are TRBV24-1 and TRBJ2-3; TRBD1 agrees at 9 bases. The V gene end was trimmed by 8 bases and the J gene end by 3 bases; junction bases not matched to a gene: 8. Germline values: CDR1 KGHDR, CDR2 SFDVKD. This CDR3 is built from 15 residues. The CDR3 region is CATTSGQGFTDTQYF. DNA for the CDR3: TGTGCCACCACTTCCGGACAGGGGTTTACAGATACGCAGTATTTT.

This clone was detected only once. This chain connects TRBV5-8 to TRBJ1-5; 7 positions agree with TRBD1. Unmatched junction bases numbered 13, after V lost 3 bases and J lost 10 bases. Germline loops: CDR1 SGHTS, CDR2 YDEGEE. This CDR3 comprises 15 residues. This CDR3 is CASSSTGSQFLPQHF. The CDR3 DNA is TGTGCCAGCAGCTCGACAGGGTCCCAATTCCTTCCCCAGCATTTT.

The chain recombines TRBV28 with TRBJ2-5, with a weak D call TRBD1 (6 bases). Trimming shortened V by 7 bases and J by 1 base, and 16 bases separated the two germline ends. This CDR3 comprises 15 residues. Germline CDR1 reads MDHEN; CDR2 reads SYDVKM. CDR3: CASTRAGGSQETQYF. The CDR3 DNA reads as TGTGCCAGCACCCGAGCTGGGGGCAGCCAAGAGACCCAGTACTTC.

V is TRBV2 and J is TRBJ2-7; 7 bases map to TRBD2. CDR1 is SNHLY and CDR2 is FYNNEI in the germline V gene. There are 13 residues in the CDR3. The ends lost 9 bases at V and 7 bases at J; junction bases unmatched: 12. This chain's CDR3 is CASKKGGREEQYF. In DNA, the CDR3 is TGTGCCAGTAAAAAGGGTGGGAGGGAAGAGCAGTACTTC. The whole variable domain, remainder taken from reference TRBV2 and TRBJ2-7, is EPEVTQTPSHQVTQMGQEVILRCVPISNHLYFYWYRQILGQKVEFLVSFYNNEISEKSEIFDDQFSVERPDGSNFTLKIRSTKLEDSAMYFCASKKGGREEQYFGPGTRLTVT.

This clone was seen a handful of times. The chain has TRBV27 and TRBJ2-7; tentatively, D is TRBD2 (5 bases). Looked up from germline, CDR1 is MNHEY and CDR2 is SMNVEV (reference sequence). CDR3 length: 15 amino acids. V was clipped by 5 bases and J by 2 bases, with 16 bases between them. CDR3 DNA sequence: TGTGCCAGCAGTCCCCAACAGCTAGCCACCTACGAGCAGTACTTC. Protein product: CASSPQQLATYEQYF.

V is TRBV28 and J is TRBJ2-1; possible D gene TRBD1, 6 bases. The V end was cut by 0 bases, the J end by 2 bases, with 8 bases between. CDR1 is MDHEN, CDR2 SYDVKM, per germline. CDR3 length: 15 amino acids. The CDR3 loop reads CASSLWGAAYNEQFF. CDR3 bases: TGTGCCAGCAGTTTATGGGGGGCCGCCTACAATGAGCAGTTCTTC.

This clone appeared a single time. The chain combines TRBV14 with TRBJ2-5; 7 bases align to TRBD2. The CDR3 length is 12 residues. The germline gives CDR1 SGHDN, CDR2 FVKESK. V was pared by 6 bases and J by 7 bases, with 5 bases of the junction left unmatched. This CDR3 reads CASSLGEGTQYF. CDR3 DNA: TGTGCCAGCAGTCTCGGGGAGGGGACCCAGTACTTC.

The chain joins TRBV24-1 to TRBJ2-1; maybe TRBD2 (6 bases). This CDR3 is 16 amino acids long. V gave up 3 bases and J gave up 4 bases, with 15 bases separating them. Looked up from germline, CDR1 is KGHDR and CDR2 is SFDVKD. For the CDR3, the DNA is TGTGCCACCAGTGATCCCACCCTGGGGACTTACAATGAGCAGTTCTTC. As protein: CATSDPTLGTYNEQFF.

Comment on this clone: Other DNA sequences in this sample translate to the same CDR3. The chain uses TRBV3-1 (or the pseudogene TRBV3-2) and TRBJ1-5, with no clear D. Germline-derived CDR1 and CDR2 are LGHDT and YNNKEL (reference sequence). This CDR3 has 14 residues. V was pared by 1 base and J by 2 bases, with 6 bases between. The CDR3 coding sequence is TGTGCCAGCAGCCAAGTGGGAGGCAATCAGCCCCAGCATTTT. Translated: CASSQVGGNQPQHF.

The V and J genes are TRBV6-6 and TRBJ2-1; tentatively, D is TRBD1 (5 bases). The CDR3 length is 15 residues. Deletions cut 4 bases from V and 8 bases from J, with 18 bases between. CDR1 and CDR2 (germline): MNHNY, SVGAGI (reference sequence). CDR3 DNA: TGTGCCAGCAGTTTGGGTATGGCAGGGATCGATGAGCAGTTCTTC. Its protein product is CASSLGMAGIDEQFF.

The chain combines TRBV10-3 with TRBJ2-3, with 12 bases matching TRBD2. With V trimmed by 5 bases and J by 2 bases, 5 bases remained unmatched. Germline V lookup: CDR1 ENHRY, CDR2 SYGVKD. The CDR3 spans 16 residues. CDR3 amino acids: CAISWLAGGPTDTQYF. The CDR3 nucleotides are TGTGCCATCAGTTGGCTAGCGGGAGGGCCCACAGATACGCAGTATTTT.

The chain carries TRBV7-2 and TRBJ2-7, with D perhaps TRBD2 (6 bases). The CDR3 covers 14 residues. Trimming stripped 1 base from V and 4 bases from J, with 11 bases between. The germline V gene encodes CDR1 SGHTA and CDR2 FQGNSA. CDR3 loop: CASSLDGSFYEQYF. In DNA form, the CDR3 reads TGTGCCAGCAGCTTAGACGGGAGCTTTTACGAGCAGTACTTC.

The J gene is TRBJ1-2, the V gene TRBV6-6; D not certain. The CDR3 length is 14 residues. Trimming removed 3 bases from V and 5 bases from J, with 13 bases in between. Germline values: CDR1 MNHNY, CDR2 SVGAGI (reference sequence). CDR3 loop: CASSYSIGHYGYTF. The CDR3 bases are TGTGCCAGCAGTTATTCTATCGGTCATTATGGCTACACCTTC.

The chain couples TRBV5-5 to TRBJ1-1; TRBD1 aligns across 7 bases. V was clipped by 3 bases and J by 5 bases; unmatched bases: 10. The CDR3 length is 15 residues. CDR1 and CDR2 (germline): SGHKS, YYEKEE (reference sequence). The DNA for the CDR3 is TGTGCCAGCAGCTGGCGAGGGACAGTCATGACTGAAGCTTTCTTT. Translation gives CASSWRGTVMTEAFF.

This chain joins TRBV28 and TRBJ1-2; D perhaps matches TRBD1 (6 bases). The ends were cut back, 5 bases at V and 4 bases at J, with 17 bases in the middle. Germline CDR1 reads MDHEN; CDR2 reads SYDVKM. The CDR3 spans 15 residues. The CDR3 nucleotides read TGTGCCAGCAGTCTAAGTTCCCGAGGGGGCTATGGCTACACCTTC. Translated, it gives CASSLSSRGGYGYTF.

The chain links TRBV5-1 to TRBJ1-2; TRBD1 aligns across 9 bases. The germline V gene has CDR1 SGHRS and CDR2 YFSETQ. The CDR3 contains 12 residues. The V gene end was trimmed by 4 bases and the J gene end by 7 bases; junction bases not matched to a gene: 2. This chain's CDR3 is CASSEDRGGYTF. In DNA form, the CDR3 reads TGCGCCAGCAGCGAGGACAGGGGTGGCTACACCTTC.

The rearrangement uses TRBV5-1 and TRBJ2-7; TRBD2 matches 12 bases. V shed 4 bases, J shed 3 bases, and the junction held 5 bases outside the gene matches. Germline V gene data show CDR1 as SGHRS and CDR2 as YFSETQ. The CDR3 is 15 residues long. The CDR3 loop is CASSRLAGAVYEQYF. As DNA, the CDR3 is TGCGCCAGCAGCAGACTAGCGGGAGCCGTCTACGAGCAGTACTTC.

The chain's CDR3 is CASSLNSGTVNEQFF. The CDR3 nucleotides are TGCGCCAGCAGCTTGAATAGCGGGACGGTCAATGAGCAGTTCTTC. The chain couples TRBV5-1 to TRBJ2-1, with TRBD2 identical over 8 bases. This CDR3 is 15 amino acids long. Germline-derived CDR1 and CDR2 are SGHRS and YFSETQ. Trimming at V came to 1 base and at J to 6 bases, leaving 6 bases not matched to a gene.

The V gene is TRBV6-5, the J gene TRBJ1-3, with D tentatively TRBD1 (5 bases). From germline, CDR1 is MNHEY and CDR2 SVGAGI. The CDR3 has 14 amino acids. Trimming stripped 6 bases from V and 2 bases from J, with 11 bases between. The CDR3 DNA sequence: TGTGCCAGCAGGACACTGGGGCCTGGAAACACCATATATTTT. Amino acids: CASRTLGPGNTIYF.

V gene TRBV27 combines with J gene TRBJ2-5; 8 bases fit TRBD2. In germline, CDR1 is MNHEY, CDR2 SMNVEV (reference sequence). The CDR3 contains 15 residues. Trimming removed 4 bases from V and 2 bases from J; junction bases left unmatched: 6. The CDR3 nucleotides are TGTGCCAGCAGTTCATTAGCGGGATTTCAAGAGACCCAGTACTTC. It translates to CASSSLAGFQETQYF.

This chain connects TRBV30 to TRBJ2-1; 7 nucleotides agree with TRBD1. Trimming cost V 3 bases and J 5 bases; bases outside gene matches: 1. This CDR3 comprises 12 residues. Germline CDR1 and CDR2: GTSNPN and SVGIG (reference sequence). CDR3 coding DNA: TGTGCCTGGAGCGACAGGGACAATGAGCAGTTCTTC. As protein: CAWSDRDNEQFF.